The sequence of this TCR beta chain was determined in a study of memory CD4+ T cells and cytomegalovirus serostatus. Overall study results and limits: About 40% of the roughly 150 known CMV-associated TCRbeta sequences appeared in CD4+ memory.

The sort gate was single viable CD3+CD4+CD8-CD45RO+ cells for memory CD4+ T cells. Trimming cost V 2 bases and J 4 bases, with 20 bases left between them. CDR3 length: 17 amino acids. Germline-derived CDR1 and CDR2 are SGHTA and FQGNSA. The repertoire was sequenced with immunoSEQ multiplex PCR; TCRdb's copy has only in-frame clones and lacks some. The profile shows around 53,000 clones, around 83% of them singletons. To note about this clone: What it recognizes is unknown.

This TCR was sampled from an adult in good health and CMV-seropositive. The sequencing input was memory CD4+ T cells from blood. The chain couples TRBV7-2 to TRBJ1-1, with D perhaps matching TRBD1 (5 bases). CDR3 amino acids: CASSLSGWGTGGTEAFF. The CDR3 DNA follows: TGTGCCAGCAGCTTATCAGGATGGGGGACCGGGGGCACTGAAGCTTTCTTT.